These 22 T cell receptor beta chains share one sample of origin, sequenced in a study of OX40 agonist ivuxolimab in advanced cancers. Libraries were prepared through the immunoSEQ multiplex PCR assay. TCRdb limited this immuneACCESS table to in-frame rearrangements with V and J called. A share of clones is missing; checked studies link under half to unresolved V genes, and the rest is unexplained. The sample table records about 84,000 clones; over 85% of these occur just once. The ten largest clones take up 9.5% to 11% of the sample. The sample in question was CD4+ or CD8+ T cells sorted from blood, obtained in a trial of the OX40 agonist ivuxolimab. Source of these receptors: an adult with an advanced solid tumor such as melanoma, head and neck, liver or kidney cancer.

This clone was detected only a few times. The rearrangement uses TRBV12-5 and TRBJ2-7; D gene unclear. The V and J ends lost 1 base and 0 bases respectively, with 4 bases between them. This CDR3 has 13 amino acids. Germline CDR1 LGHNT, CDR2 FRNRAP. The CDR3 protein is CASGLALSYEQYF. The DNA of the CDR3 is TGTGCTAGTGGTTTGGCACTCTCCTACGAGCAGTACTTC. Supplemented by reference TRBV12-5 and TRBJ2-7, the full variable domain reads DARVTQTPRHKVTEMGQEVTMRCQPILGHNTVFWYRQTMMQGLELLAYFRNRAPLDDSGMPKDRFSAEMPDATLATLKIQPSEPRDSAVYFCASGLALSYEQYFGPGTRLTVT.

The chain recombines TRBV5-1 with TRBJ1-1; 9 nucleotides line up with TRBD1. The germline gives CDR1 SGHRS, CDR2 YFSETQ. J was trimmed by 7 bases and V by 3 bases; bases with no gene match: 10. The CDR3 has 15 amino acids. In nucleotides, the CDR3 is TGCGCCAGCAGCTGGGAACAGGGGGCGCAGGGTGAAGCTTTCTTT. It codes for CASSWEQGAQGEAFF. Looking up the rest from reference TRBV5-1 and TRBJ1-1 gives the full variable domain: KAGVTQTPRYLIKTRGQQVTLSCSPISGHRSVSWYQQTPGQGLQFLFEYFSETQRNKGNFPGRFSGRQFSNSRSEMNVSTLELGDSALYLCASSWEQGAQGEAFFGQGTRLTVV.

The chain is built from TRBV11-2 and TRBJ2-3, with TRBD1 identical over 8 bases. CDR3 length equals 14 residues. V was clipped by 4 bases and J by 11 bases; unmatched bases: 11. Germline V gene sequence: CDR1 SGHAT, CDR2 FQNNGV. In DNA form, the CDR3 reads TGTGCCAGCAGCTCCCCCTTACAGGGGGACCTGCAGTATTTT. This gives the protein CASSSPLQGDLQYF. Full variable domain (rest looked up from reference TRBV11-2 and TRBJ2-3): EAGVAQSPRYKIIEKRQSVAFWCNPISGHATLYWYQQILGQGPKLLIQFQNNGVVDDSQLPKDRFSAERLKGVDSTLKIQPAKLEDSAVYLCASSSPLQGDLQYFGPGTRLTVL.

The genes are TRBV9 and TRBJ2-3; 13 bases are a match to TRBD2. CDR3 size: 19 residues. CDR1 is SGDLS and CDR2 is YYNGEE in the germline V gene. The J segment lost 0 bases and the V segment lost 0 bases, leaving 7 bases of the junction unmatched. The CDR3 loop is CASSVVPGTSGESTDTQYF. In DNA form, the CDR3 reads TGTGCCAGCAGCGTAGTACCCGGGACTAGCGGGGAAAGCACAGATACGCAGTATTTT.

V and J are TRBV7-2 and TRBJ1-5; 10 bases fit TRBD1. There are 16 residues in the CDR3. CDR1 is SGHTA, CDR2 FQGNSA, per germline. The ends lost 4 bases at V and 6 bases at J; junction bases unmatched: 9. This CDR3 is CASSSLDRGLFQPQHF. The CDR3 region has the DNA TGTGCCAGCAGCTCCTTGGACAGGGGGTTGTTTCAGCCCCAGCATTTT. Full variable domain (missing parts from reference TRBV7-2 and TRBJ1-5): GAGVSQSPSNKVTEKGKDVELRCDPISGHTALYWYRQSLGQGLEFLIYFQGNSAPDKSGLPSDRFSAERTGGSVSTLTIQRTQQEDSAVYLCASSSLDRGLFQPQHFGDGTRLSIL.

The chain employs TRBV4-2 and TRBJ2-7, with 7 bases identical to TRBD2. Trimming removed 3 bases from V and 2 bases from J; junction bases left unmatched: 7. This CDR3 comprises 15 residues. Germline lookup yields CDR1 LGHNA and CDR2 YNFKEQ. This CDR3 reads CASSQPSGTPYEQYF. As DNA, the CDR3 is TGTGCCAGCAGCCAGCCCAGCGGGACCCCCTACGAGCAGTACTTC.

CDR3 loop: CASSPRLGTGPFLYGYTF. The CDR3 DNA reads as TGTGCCAGCAGTCCCCGGTTAGGGACAGGGCCCTTTCTCTATGGCTACACCTTC. The J gene is TRBJ1-2, the V gene TRBV27; 9 bases are shared with TRBD1. The V and J ends lost 5 bases and 4 bases, in that order; junction bases with no gene match: 17. The CDR3 is 18 amino acids. Germline loops: CDR1 MNHEY, CDR2 SMNVEV (reference sequence).

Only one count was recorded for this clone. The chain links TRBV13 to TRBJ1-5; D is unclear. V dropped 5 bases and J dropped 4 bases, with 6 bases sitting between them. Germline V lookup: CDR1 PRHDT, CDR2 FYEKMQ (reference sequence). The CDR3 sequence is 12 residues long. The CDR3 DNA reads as TGTGCCAGCAGCGCCCAAAATCAGCCCCAGCATTTT. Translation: CASSAQNQPQHF.

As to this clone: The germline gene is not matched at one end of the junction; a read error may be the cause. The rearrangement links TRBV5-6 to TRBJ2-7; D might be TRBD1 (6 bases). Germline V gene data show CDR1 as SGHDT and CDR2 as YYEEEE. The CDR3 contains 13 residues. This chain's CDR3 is CASSDRPSYERYF. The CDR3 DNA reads TGTGCCAGCAGCGACAGGCCCTCCTACGAGCGGTACTTC.

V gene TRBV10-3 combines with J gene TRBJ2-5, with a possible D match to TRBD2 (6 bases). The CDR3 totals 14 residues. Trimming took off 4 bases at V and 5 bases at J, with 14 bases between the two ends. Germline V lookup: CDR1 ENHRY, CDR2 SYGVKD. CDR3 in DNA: TGTGCCATCAGTGGCTACGGGGGTGGGGAGACCCAGTACTTC. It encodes CAISGYGGGETQYF.

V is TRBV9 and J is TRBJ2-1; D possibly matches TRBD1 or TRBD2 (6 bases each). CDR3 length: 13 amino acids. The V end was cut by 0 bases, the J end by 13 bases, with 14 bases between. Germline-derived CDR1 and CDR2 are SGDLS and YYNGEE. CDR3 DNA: TGTGCCAGCAGCGTAGGCCGCGCGGGACACCAGTTCTTC. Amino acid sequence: CASSVGRAGHQFF.

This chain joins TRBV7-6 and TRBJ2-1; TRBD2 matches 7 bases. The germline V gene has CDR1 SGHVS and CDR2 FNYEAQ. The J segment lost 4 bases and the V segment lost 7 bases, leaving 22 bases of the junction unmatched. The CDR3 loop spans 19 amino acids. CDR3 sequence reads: CASMLGGASGGGIYNEQFF. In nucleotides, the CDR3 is TGTGCCAGCATGCTCGGTGGGGCTAGCGGTGGGGGGATATACAATGAGCAGTTCTTC.

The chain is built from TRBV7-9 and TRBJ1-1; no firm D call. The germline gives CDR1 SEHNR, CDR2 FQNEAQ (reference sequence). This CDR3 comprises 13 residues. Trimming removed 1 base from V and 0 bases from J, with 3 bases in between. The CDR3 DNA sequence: TGTGCCAGCAGCTTAGGTATGAACACTGAAGCTTTCTTT. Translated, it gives CASSLGMNTEAFF.

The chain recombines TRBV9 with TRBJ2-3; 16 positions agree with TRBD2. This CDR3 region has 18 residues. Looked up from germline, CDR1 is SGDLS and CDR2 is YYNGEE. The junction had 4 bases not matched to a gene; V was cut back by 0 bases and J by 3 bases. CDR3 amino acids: CASSVEGTSGRATDTQYF. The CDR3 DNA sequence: TGTGCCAGCAGCGTAGAGGGGACTAGCGGGAGGGCGACAGATACGCAGTATTTT.

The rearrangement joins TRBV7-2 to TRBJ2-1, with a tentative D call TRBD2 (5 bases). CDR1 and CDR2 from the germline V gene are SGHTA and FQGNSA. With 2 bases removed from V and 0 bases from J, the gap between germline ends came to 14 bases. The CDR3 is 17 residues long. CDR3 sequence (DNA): TGTGCCAGCAGCTTAATGGGAGCAGCTAGCTCCTACAATGAGCAGTTCTTC. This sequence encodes CASSLMGAASSYNEQFF.

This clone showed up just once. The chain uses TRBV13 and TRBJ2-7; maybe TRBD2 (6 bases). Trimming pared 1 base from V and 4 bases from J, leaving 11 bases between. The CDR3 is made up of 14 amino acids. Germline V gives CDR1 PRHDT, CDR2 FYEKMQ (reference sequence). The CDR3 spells CASSLVGGEYEQYF. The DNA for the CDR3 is TGTGCCAGCAGCTTAGTTGGCGGGGAATACGAGCAGTACTTC.

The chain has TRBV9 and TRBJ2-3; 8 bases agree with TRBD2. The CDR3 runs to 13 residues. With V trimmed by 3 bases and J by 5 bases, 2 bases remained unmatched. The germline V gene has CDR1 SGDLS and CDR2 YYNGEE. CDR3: CASSAGGRDTQYF. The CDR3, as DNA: TGTGCCAGCAGCGCGGGGGGGAGAGATACGCAGTATTTT.

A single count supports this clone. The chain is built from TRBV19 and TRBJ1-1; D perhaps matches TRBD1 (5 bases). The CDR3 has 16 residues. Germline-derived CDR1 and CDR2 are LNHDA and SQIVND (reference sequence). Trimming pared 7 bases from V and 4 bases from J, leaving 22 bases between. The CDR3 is CASNPRDPLFRTEAFF. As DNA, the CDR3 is TGTGCCAGTAATCCACGGGACCCCTTATTTCGCACTGAAGCTTTCTTT.

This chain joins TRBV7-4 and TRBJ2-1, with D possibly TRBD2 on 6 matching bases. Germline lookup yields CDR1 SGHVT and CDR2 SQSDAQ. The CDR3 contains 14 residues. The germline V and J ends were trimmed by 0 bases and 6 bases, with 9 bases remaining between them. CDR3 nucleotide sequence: TGTGCCAGCAGCTTAGCGTACGGGGGCAATGAGCAGTTCTTC. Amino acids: CASSLAYGGNEQFF.

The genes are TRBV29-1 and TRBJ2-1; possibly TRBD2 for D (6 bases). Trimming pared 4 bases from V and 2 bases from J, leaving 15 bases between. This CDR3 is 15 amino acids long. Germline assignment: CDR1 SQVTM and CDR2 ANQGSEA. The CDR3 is CSVGFLRRAYNEQFF. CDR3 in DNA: TGCAGCGTTGGATTCTTGCGGAGGGCCTACAATGAGCAGTTCTTC.

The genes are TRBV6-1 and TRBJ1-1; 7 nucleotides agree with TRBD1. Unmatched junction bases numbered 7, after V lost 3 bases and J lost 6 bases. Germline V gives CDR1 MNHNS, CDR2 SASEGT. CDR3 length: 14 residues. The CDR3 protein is CASSDYGRGAEAFF. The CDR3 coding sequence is TGTGCCAGCAGTGATTATGGCAGGGGGGCTGAAGCTTTCTTT.

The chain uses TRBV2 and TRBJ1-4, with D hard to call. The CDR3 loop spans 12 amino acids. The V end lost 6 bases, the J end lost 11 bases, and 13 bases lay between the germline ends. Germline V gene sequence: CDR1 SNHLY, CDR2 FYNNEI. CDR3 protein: CASRDTDWKLFF. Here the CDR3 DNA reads TGTGCCAGCAGAGACACTGATTGGAAACTGTTTTTT. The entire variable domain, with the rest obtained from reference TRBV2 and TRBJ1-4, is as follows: EPEVTQTPSHQVTQMGQEVILRCVPISNHLYFYWYRQILGQKVEFLVSFYNNEISEKSEIFDDQFSVERPDGSNFTLKIRSTKLEDSAMYFCASRDTDWKLFFGSGTQLSVL.